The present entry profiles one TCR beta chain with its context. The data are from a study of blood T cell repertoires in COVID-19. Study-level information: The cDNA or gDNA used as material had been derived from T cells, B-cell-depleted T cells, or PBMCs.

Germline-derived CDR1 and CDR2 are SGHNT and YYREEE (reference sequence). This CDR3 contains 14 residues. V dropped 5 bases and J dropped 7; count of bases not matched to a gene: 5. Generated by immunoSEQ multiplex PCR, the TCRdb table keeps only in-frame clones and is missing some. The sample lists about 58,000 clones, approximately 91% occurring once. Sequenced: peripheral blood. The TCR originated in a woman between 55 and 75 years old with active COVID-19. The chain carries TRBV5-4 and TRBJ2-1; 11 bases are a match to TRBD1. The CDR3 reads CASSPGTGGNEQFF. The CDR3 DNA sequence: TGTGCCAGCAGTCCCGGGACAGGGGGGAATGAGCAGTTCTTC.